The 20 T cell receptor beta chains in this list originate from one sample, sequenced in a study of CD8+CD57+ T cells in acquired aplastic anemia. Profiling that covered TCR beta VDJ and CDR3 relied on genomic DNA as its template. MiXCR, applied by TCRdb to the reads, yields one record per CDR3 protein. The data contain about 470,000 distinct CDR3 sequences, around a third of them seen just once; the ten biggest clones take up less than 0.85%. Those patients picked for sequencing had displayed CD8+CD57+ cell expansion on flow cytometry. The sequenced sample was sorted CD4+, CD8+, or CD8+CD57+ T cells (not recorded which) from PBMCs. The receptors originated from a human donor with aplastic anemia.

About this clonotype itself: Sequence at one end of the junction differs from germline and may be a read error. The chain employs TRBV15 and TRBJ1-2; no clear D. Germline-derived CDR1 and CDR2 are LNHNV and YYDKDF (reference sequence). The CDR3 is 12 residues long. The CDR3 is CATSRPNYGHTF. In DNA form, the CDR3 reads TGCGCCACCAGCAGACCGAACTATGGCCACACCTTC.

This clonotype was seen only a few times. The CDR3 bases are TGTGCCAGCAGTTACCCGCGGCGCGGGACCTCTGGAAACACCATATATTTT. It translates to CASSYPRRGTSGNTIYF. V gene TRBV6-2 or TRBV6-3 combines with J gene TRBJ1-3, with a possible D match to TRBD1 (5 bases). The CDR3 extends over 17 amino acids. The germline CDR1 and CDR2 sequences are MNHEY and SVGEGT. Trimming took 2 bases from V and 0 from J, leaving 14 bases between them.

This clonotype turned up a few times. J is TRBJ1-4 and V is TRBV7-2; 7 bases map to TRBD1. From germline, CDR1 is SGHTA and CDR2 FQGNSA. V gave up 5 bases and J gave up 6 bases; unmatched junction bases: 6. The CDR3 contains 14 residues. The CDR3 region is CASSMRGQDEKLFF. CDR3 nucleotide sequence: TGTGCCAGCAGCATGAGGGGGCAGGATGAAAAACTGTTTTTT.

The count of this clonotype is one. CDR3 DNA sequence: TGTGCCAGCAGTTCCGGGACAGGGGGCAACATCTATGGCTACACCTTC. Amino acid sequence: CASSSGTGGNIYGYTF. The genes are TRBV11-2 and TRBJ1-2; 12 nucleotides match TRBD1. Germline V CDR1 and CDR2: SGHAT, FQNNGV. The CDR3 consists of 16 residues. The junction had 9 bases not matched to a gene; V was cut back by 6 bases and J by 4 bases.

The table lists this clonotype with many counts. The rearrangement uses TRBV29-1 and TRBJ2-3; D perhaps matches TRBD1 (6 bases). CDR3 length: 13 amino acids. Trimming removed 6 bases at V and 4 bases at J, with 14 bases between. Germline V gene sequence: CDR1 SQVTM, CDR2 ANQGSEA. The CDR3 region has the DNA TGCAGCGTAGGTCCTACAGGGTCAGATACGCAGTATTTT. This codes for CSVGPTGSDTQYF.

The V and J genes are TRBV10-3 and TRBJ2-4; no clear D. CDR1 is ENHRY and CDR2 is SYGVKD in the germline V gene. There are 14 residues in the CDR3. Trimming took 10 bases from V and 0 from J, leaving 13 bases between them. The chain's CDR3 is CASTRAVAKNIQYF. The DNA for the CDR3 is TGTGCCAGCACTCGGGCCGTAGCCAAAAACATTCAGTACTTC.

The chain has TRBV6-5 and TRBJ1-3, with 9 positions matching TRBD1. The V gene's germline CDR1 is MNHEY and CDR2 SVGAGI. J was trimmed by 1 base and V by 4 bases; bases with no gene match: 2. The length of the CDR3 is 15 residues. DNA of the CDR3: TGTGCCAGCAGTTCTGGGACAGGGTCTGGAAACACCATATATTTT. Translated, it gives CASSSGTGSGNTIYF.

The rearrangement links TRBV3-1 to TRBJ1-4; D is undetermined. Germline CDR1 is LGHDT and CDR2 is YNNKEL (reference sequence). Trimming cost V 3 bases and J 0 bases, with 11 bases left between them. There are 16 residues in the CDR3. The CDR3 loop reads CASSQVVTTTNEKLFF. The CDR3 DNA follows: TGTGCCAGCAGCCAGGTTGTGACAACAACTAATGAAAAACTGTTTTTT.

V gene TRBV11-2 combines with J gene TRBJ1-2, with D perhaps matching TRBD1 (5 bases). V gave up 2 bases and J gave up 3 bases, with 16 bases separating them. The V gene's germline CDR1 is SGHAT and CDR2 FQNNGV. The CDR3 runs to 16 residues. CDR3 amino acids: CASSLNRVGGYYGYTF. Here the CDR3 DNA reads TGTGCCAGCAGCTTAAATAGGGTCGGGGGTTACTATGGCTACACCTTC.

The chain combines TRBV5-6 with TRBJ2-5, with 8 bases identical to TRBD1. Germline CDR1 and CDR2: SGHDT and YYEEEE. The CDR3 has 13 amino acids. V lost 4 bases, J lost 7 bases, and 6 bases stayed unmatched. CDR3 DNA sequence: TGTGCCAGCAGCAGACAGGGGCAGCCGACCCAGTACTTC. Translation gives CASSRQGQPTQYF.

The chain links TRBV7-8 to TRBJ2-7, with unresolved D. Germline V gene lookup returns CDR1 SGHVS and CDR2 FQNEAQ. V gave up 3 bases and J gave up 0 bases, with 12 bases separating them. The CDR3 loop spans 15 amino acids. CDR3 sequence (DNA): TGTGCCAGCAGCTTGGAAGGCCTGAGCTCCTACGAGCAGTACTTC. The encoded protein is CASSLEGLSSYEQYF.

This clonotype was observed a handful of times. This may be a read error, as it is one base from a much larger clone. The chain employs TRBV2 and TRBJ2-7; TRBD2 aligns across 13 bases. Trimming took 11 bases from V and 9 from J; bases not matched to a gene: 10. The CDR3 is 13 amino acids. From germline, CDR1 is SNHLY and CDR2 FYNNEI. The CDR3 DNA reads TGTGCCGGCACCAGGACTAGCGGGGGTGTGCAGTACTTC. It specifies CAGTRTSGGVQYF.

V gene TRBV2 combines with J gene TRBJ1-1, with D possibly TRBD1 on 6 matching bases. The CDR3 is made up of 14 amino acids. Looked up from germline, CDR1 is SNHLY and CDR2 is FYNNEI. Trimming took off 7 bases at V and 1 base at J, with 13 bases between the two ends. The CDR3 nucleotides read TGTGCCAGCAAGGGAGGGGGTTGGAACACTGAAGCTTTCTTT. Translated: CASKGGGWNTEAFF.

J is TRBJ1-2 and V is TRBV24-1; TRBD1 matches 8 bases. CDR1 is KGHDR, CDR2 SFDVKD, per germline. V gave up 5 bases and J gave up 4 bases; unmatched junction bases: 8. The CDR3 is made up of 15 amino acids. CDR3 sequence (DNA): TGTGCCACCAGTGTTGGTTCGGACAGGGCCTATGGCTACACCTTC. Amino acids: CATSVGSDRAYGYTF.

This clonotype has a handful of counts. CDR3 DNA: TGTGCCAGCAGCTTCCGGACTGACTCCTACGAGCAGTACTTC. Translated: CASSFRTDSYEQYF. This chain connects TRBV11-1 to TRBJ2-7; D perhaps matches TRBD2 (5 bases). V lost 3 bases and J 0 bases, leaving 9 bases between the germline ends. The germline V gene has CDR1 SGHAT and CDR2 FQDESV (reference sequence). The CDR3 consists of 14 residues.

This clonotype was detected many times. The chain couples TRBV2 to TRBJ2-7, with 8 nucleotides matching TRBD2. V gave up 7 bases and J gave up 7 bases; unmatched junction bases: 9. This CDR3 has 13 amino acids. Looked up from germline, CDR1 is SNHLY and CDR2 is FYNNEI. CDR3 bases: TGTGCCAGCATCGAAAACTTAGCGGGGGAGCAGTACTTC. Amino acids: CASIENLAGEQYF. Combining the CDR3 with reference TRBV2 and TRBJ2-7 gives the whole variable domain EPEVTQTPSHQVTQMGQEVILRCVPISNHLYFYWYRQILGQKVEFLVSFYNNEISEKSEIFDDQFSVERPDGSNFTLKIRSTKLEDSAMYFCASIENLAGEQYFGPGTRLTVT.

This clonotype was seen ten or more times. V and J are TRBV4-3 and TRBJ1-2; no firm D call. The ends were cut back, 0 bases at V and 7 bases at J, with 9 bases in the middle. The CDR3 extends over 13 amino acids. Germline V gives CDR1 LGHNA, CDR2 YSLEER. In DNA form, the CDR3 reads TGCGCCAGCAGCCAAGATCCGGGAGGTGGCTACACCTTC. Amino acid sequence: CASSQDPGGGYTF.

The V gene is TRBV30, the J gene TRBJ2-7, with 11 bases fitting TRBD1. V gave up 0 bases and J gave up 4 bases; unmatched junction bases: 5. CDR3 size: 15 residues. Per germline, CDR1 GTSNPN and CDR2 SVGIG (reference sequence). The CDR3 nucleotides are TGTGCCTGGAGTGTACGGGACAGGGGGTTTTACGAGCAGTACTTC. Translation: CAWSVRDRGFYEQYF.

This clonotype was detected ten times or more. The chain is built from TRBV20-1 and TRBJ2-5, with 8 bases aligning to TRBD1. Germline-derived CDR1 and CDR2 are DFQATT and SNEGSKA (reference sequence). The CDR3 length is 12 residues. The CDR3 reads CRVGQGEETQYF. The CDR3 region has the DNA TGCAGGGTAGGACAGGGAGAAGAGACCCAGTACTTC.

This chain links TRBV9 with TRBJ2-7; a weak D match, TRBD1 (6 bases). Germline loops: CDR1 SGDLS, CDR2 YYNGEE. V was cut by 3 bases and J by 2 bases, with 15 bases left in between. The CDR3 is made up of 15 amino acids. CDR3 bases: TGTGCCAGCAGCGCCAGGGGACAACCGGCCTACGAGCAGTACTTC. It specifies CASSARGQPAYEQYF.